Following are 23 T cell receptor beta chains from one sample sequenced in a study of CD8 T cells in Susac syndrome. The RNA, about 0.5 to 1 ug, was put through reverse transcription using random hexamers. TCRdb re-derived calls from the immunoSEQ multiplex PCR reads in MiXCR, one entry per CDR3 protein. The sample carries tens of thousands of distinct CDR3 sequences, about 93% recorded once. What was sequenced was CD4+ T cells from PBMCs. These receptor sequences come from a human donor with Susac syndrome.

The chain carries TRBV6-2 or TRBV6-3 and TRBJ2-5; TRBD1 or TRBD2 may be the D gene (6 bases each). The CDR3 runs to 14 residues. Germline loops: CDR1 MNHEY, CDR2 SVGEGT. The V end was cut by 4 bases, the J end by 5 bases, with 14 bases between. Here the CDR3 reads CASSFGGGGETQYF. As DNA, the CDR3 is TGTGCCAGCAGTTTTGGAGGGGGAGGCGAGACCCAGTACTTC.

The chain combines TRBV7-9 with TRBJ2-1; either TRBD1 or TRBD2 may supply D (6 bases each). CDR3 length: 15 amino acids. Germline V CDR1 and CDR2: SEHNR, FQNEAQ (reference sequence). Trimming pared 10 bases from V and 7 bases from J, leaving 23 bases between. This CDR3 is CATPERGGLENEQFF. For the CDR3, the DNA is TGTGCCACCCCTGAACGAGGGGGGCTCGAGAATGAGCAGTTCTTC.

The genes are TRBV12-3 or TRBV12-4 and TRBJ2-5; D is uncertain. CDR3 size: 14 residues. Deletions cut 6 bases from V and 5 bases from J, with 16 bases between. Here the CDR3 DNA reads TGTGCCAGCAGCCCCTCGGCGGAAGGCGAGACCCAGTACTTC. The encoded protein is CASSPSAEGETQYF.

The chain combines TRBV29-1 with TRBJ1-2; 7 nucleotides align to TRBD1. This CDR3 contains 13 residues. The trim removed 2 bases at V and 4 bases at J, leaving 4 bases unmatched. CDR1 and CDR2 (germline): SQVTM, ANQGSEA. This chain's CDR3 is CSVEPTGTYGYTF. In DNA, the CDR3 is TGCAGCGTTGAACCGACAGGGACCTATGGCTACACCTTC.

The chain recombines TRBV5-1 with TRBJ1-5, with 10 bases lining up with TRBD1. Germline V gene lookup returns CDR1 SGHRS and CDR2 YFSETQ. There are 15 residues in the CDR3. After removal of 4 bases from V and 7 bases from J, the junction contained 8 bases not matched to a gene. CDR3 region: CASSLTGGQVQPQHF. The CDR3 DNA is TGCGCCAGCAGCCTGACAGGGGGCCAGGTCCAGCCCCAGCATTTT.

CDR3 nucleotides: TGTGCCAGCGAAGGGGGGACAGGTTCTGGGGCCAACGTCCTGACTTTC. It encodes CASEGGTGSGANVLTF. This chain links TRBV7-8 with TRBJ2-6, with 8 bases aligning to TRBD1. The CDR3 consists of 16 residues. Unmatched junction bases numbered 7, after V lost 8 bases and J lost 1 base. CDR1 and CDR2 from the germline V gene are SGHVS and FQNEAQ.

This chain links TRBV29-1 with TRBJ2-2; the match to TRBD2 covers 8 bases. V lost 4 bases and J lost 1; bases outside the gene matches: 5. Looked up from germline, CDR1 is SQVTM and CDR2 is ANQGSEA. The CDR3 is made up of 15 amino acids. CDR3 residues: CSVAPGGWNTGELFF. CDR3 coding DNA: TGCAGCGTTGCCCCGGGGGGGTGGAACACCGGGGAGCTGTTTTTT.

This clonotype was observed a single time. Relative to the germline gene, one junction end is altered; a read error may explain this. The CDR3 loop reads CASSLALGDEQFF. As DNA, the CDR3 is TGTGCTAGCAGCTTAGCGCTAGGGGATGAGCAGTTCTTC. This chain uses TRBV7-7 with TRBJ2-1; D could derive from TRBD1 or TRBD2 (5 bases each). The CDR3 extends over 13 amino acids. Per the germline V gene, CDR1 is SSHAT and CDR2 is FNYEAQ (reference sequence).

This clonotype appeared a single time. V gene TRBV18 combines with J gene TRBJ1-1; perhaps TRBD1 as D (5 bases). Germline CDR1 reads KGHSH; CDR2 reads LQKENI. The ends were cut back, 2 bases at V and 3 bases at J, with 16 bases in the middle. This CDR3 spans 16 amino acids. The CDR3 nucleotides read TGTGCCAGCTCACCAGGAACAGGACCGATGGACACTGAAGCTTTCTTT. Translating it yields CASSPGTGPMDTEAFF.

This clonotype appeared once. This chain connects TRBV6-5 to TRBJ1-1; D remains ambiguous. Trimming removed 0 bases from V and 5 bases from J, with 19 bases in between. CDR1 and CDR2 (germline): MNHEY, SVGAGI. The CDR3 runs 17 residues. The CDR3: CASSYSTTAIVMTEAFF. In nucleotides, the CDR3 is TGTGCCAGCAGTTACTCGACGACGGCAATAGTGATGACTGAAGCTTTCTTT.

This rearrangement joins TRBV5-6 to TRBJ2-1; D might be TRBD1 (5 bases). Germline V gene sequence: CDR1 SGHDT, CDR2 YYEEEE. V was trimmed by 5 bases and J by 7 bases, leaving 13 bases between them. The CDR3 length is 13 residues. The CDR3 spells CASSFIGANEQFF. As DNA, the CDR3 is TGTGCCAGCAGTTTCATTGGGGCAAATGAGCAGTTCTTC.

This chain uses TRBV30 with TRBJ1-5, with D unresolved. The CDR3 has 15 amino acids. Germline CDR1 reads GTSNPN; CDR2 reads SVGIG (reference sequence). V was pared by 0 bases and J by 3 bases, with 12 bases between. The CDR3 loop reads CAWSVPSGTNQPQHF. The CDR3 nucleotides are TGTGCCTGGAGTGTACCGTCAGGTACCAATCAGCCCCAGCATTTT. Full variable domain (remainder filled in from reference TRBV30 and TRBJ1-5): SQTIHQWPATLVQPVGSPLSLECTVEGTSNPNLYWYRQAAGRGLQLLFYSVGIGQISSEVPQNLSASRPQDRQFILSSKKLLLSDSGFYLCAWSVPSGTNQPQHFGDGTRLSIL.

This chain connects TRBV12-3 or TRBV12-4 to TRBJ2-2, with no clear D. Trimming pared 7 bases from V and 5 bases from J, leaving 11 bases between. The CDR3 spans 13 residues. The CDR3 DNA reads TGTGCCAGCACCCGGACCTCTACCGGGGAGCTGTTTTTT. Protein: CASTRTSTGELFF.

V and J are TRBV6-2 or TRBV6-3 and TRBJ1-1, with D uncertain. V lost 2 bases and J lost 7, with 8 bases in between. The CDR3 has 12 amino acids. Per the germline V gene, CDR1 is MNHEY and CDR2 is SVGEGT. The CDR3 protein is CASSYGRVEAFF. The CDR3 bases are TGTGCCAGCAGTTACGGAAGGGTTGAAGCTTTCTTT.

This sequence joins TRBV7-2 and TRBJ1-2; D unresolved. Germline V CDR1 and CDR2: SGHTA, FQGNSA. Trimming shortened V by 5 bases and J by 4 bases, and 8 bases separated the two germline ends. The CDR3 loop spans 12 amino acids. Here the CDR3 reads CASSPLLYGYTF. The DNA of the CDR3 is TGTGCCAGCAGCCCCCTACTCTATGGCTACACCTTC.

The rearrangement uses TRBV20-1 and TRBJ2-5; 7 bases agree with TRBD2. This CDR3 contains 12 residues. The trim removed 3 bases at V and 13 bases at J, leaving 11 bases unmatched. The germline CDR1 and CDR2 sequences are DFQATT and SNEGSKA (reference sequence). The CDR3: CSASSPGGPWYF. The CDR3 bases are TGCAGTGCTAGCTCTCCGGGGGGACCCTGGTACTTC.

Only a few counts were recorded for this clonotype. This rearrangement joins TRBV30 to TRBJ2-5, with 7 bases matching TRBD1. The CDR3 spans 13 residues. The V gene end was trimmed by 3 bases and the J gene end by 3 bases; junction bases not matched to a gene: 4. Germline V gene lookup returns CDR1 GTSNPN and CDR2 SVGIG (reference sequence). CDR3 amino acids: CAWSRDSEETQYF. DNA of the CDR3: TGTGCCTGGAGCCGGGACAGCGAAGAGACCCAGTACTTC.

The V call is TRBV2, the J call TRBJ1-2; TRBD1 is a possible D gene (6 bases). Germline-derived CDR1 and CDR2 are SNHLY and FYNNEI. This CDR3 contains 12 residues. Trimming left V 5 bases short and J 5 bases short, with 9 bases between. The CDR3, as DNA: TGTGCCAGCAGTTGGGACAATTATGGCTACACCTTC. This codes for CASSWDNYGYTF.

This clonotype was found once. This chain uses TRBV5-1 with TRBJ1-1; no firm D call. V lost 4 bases, J lost 1 base, and 11 bases lay in between. The germline CDR1 and CDR2 sequences are SGHRS and YFSETQ. This CDR3 contains 14 residues. CDR3 region: CASSRSGRNTEAFF. The CDR3 DNA is TGCGCCAGCAGCCGATCAGGCAGGAACACTGAAGCTTTCTTT.

The chain joins TRBV6-2 or TRBV6-3 to TRBJ2-3; the D is unclear. V gave up 6 bases and J gave up 2 bases, with 12 bases separating them. The CDR3 has 14 amino acids. Germline CDR1 MNHEY, CDR2 SVGEGT. The CDR3 DNA reads TGTGCCAGCAGGAGTTGGGGATCCACAGATACGCAGTATTTT. Amino acid sequence: CASRSWGSTDTQYF.

This clonotype was seen a handful of times. J is TRBJ1-4 and V is TRBV6-5; D is perhaps TRBD1 (5 bases). Germline values: CDR1 MNHEY, CDR2 SVGAGI. This CDR3 region has 10 residues. V was cut by 8 bases and J by 8 bases, with 6 bases left in between. The CDR3 DNA sequence: TGTGCCAGCGAGGGGGAAAAACTGTTTTTT. Translated, it gives CASEGEKLFF.

The rearrangement uses TRBV12-3 or TRBV12-4 and TRBJ2-5; 16 nucleotides agree with TRBD2. This CDR3 comprises 16 residues. The ends lost 5 bases at V and 4 bases at J; junction bases unmatched: 4. Written as DNA, the CDR3 is TGTGCCAGCAGTCCCGGGACTAGCGGGGGGGCAGAGACCCAGTACTTC. Amino acid sequence: CASSPGTSGGAETQYF.

The genes are TRBV27 and TRBJ1-1; 7 positions agree with TRBD1. This CDR3 spans 14 amino acids. Germline V gene lookup returns CDR1 MNHEY and CDR2 SMNVEV (reference sequence). V lost 7 bases, J lost 1 base, and 6 bases stayed unmatched. CDR3: CASKTGTANTEAFF. DNA of the CDR3: TGTGCCAGCAAAACCGGGACAGCGAACACTGAAGCTTTCTTT.